This T cell receptor (beta chain) was recovered during a study of blood T cell repertoires in COVID-19. Study-wide context: T cells, B-cell-depleted T cells, or PBMCs provided the cDNA or gDNA that served as material.

The germline V gene encodes CDR1 LGHDT and CDR2 YNNKEL (reference sequence). CDR3 length equals 14 residues. Trimming pared 3 bases from V and 0 bases from J, leaving 8 bases between. The repertoire was sequenced with immunoSEQ multiplex PCR; TCRdb's copy has only in-frame clones and lacks some. The top ten clones hold roughly 16% of a sample with about 220,000 clones, 90% of them seen once. This chain connects TRBV3-1 (or the pseudogene TRBV3-2) to TRBJ1-1; perhaps TRBD1 as D (5 bases). The sequencing input was PBMCs or T cells enriched from blood (not recorded which). The receptor comes from a man aged 25-40 years who had been exposed to COVID-19. CDR3 protein: CASSQETVNTEAFF. The CDR3 DNA sequence: TGTGCCAGCAGCCAGGAGACAGTGAACACTGAAGCTTTCTTT.